This is a list of T cell receptor beta chains from one sample in a study of blood T cell repertoires in COVID-19. The assay was immunoSEQ multiplex PCR, and TCRdb's table has in-frame clones only and misses some. The table has roughly 60,000 clones, around nine tenths seen once. The sample comprised peripheral blood. These TCRs come from a human donor in a cohort sampled during active COVID-19. Both conserved end residues are part of each CDR3. A D gene is named only where the DNA matches it firmly. Rows give clone size only sometimes, using once, few, many, or a class for an expanded clone.

v_gene	abundance	d_gene	j_gene	CDR3nt	CDR3aa
TRBV7-2	-	TRBD2	TRBJ2-1	TGTGCCAGCAGCTTAGCGTTTGGGCTCCTAGCGGATAACAATGAGCAGTTCTTC	CASSLAFGLLADNNEQFF
TRBV6-1	once	TRBD2	TRBJ2-3	TGTGCCAGCAGTGCCAGGACTAGCGGGAACACAGATACGCAGTATTTT	CASSARTSGNTDTQYF
TRBV2	-	TRBD2	TRBJ2-5	TGTGCCAGCAGTGTAGGCGGGGGCCAAGAGACCCAGTACTTC	CASSVGGGQETQYF
TRBV13	-	-	TRBJ2-1	TGTGCCAGCAGTAGTACGAGCTCCTACAATGAGCAGTTCTTC	CASSSTSSYNEQFF
TRBV4-2	-	TRBD1	TRBJ2-2	TGTGCCAGCAGCCGGGACAGACTGAACACCGGGGAGCTGTTTTTT	CASSRDRLNTGELFF
TRBV20-1	-	-	TRBJ1-6	TGCAGTGCTAGTCTGGAGGGGACCAATTCACCCCTCCACTTT	CSASLEGTNSPLHF
TRBV14	-	TRBD2	TRBJ2-1	TGTGCCAGCAGCCGCGAGACTAGCGGGTTCTACAATGAGCAGTTCTTC	CASSRETSGFYNEQFF
TRBV18	-	TRBD1	TRBJ1-1	TGTGCCAGCTCACGGGACAGGGTGAACACTGAAGCTTTCTTT	CASSRDRVNTEAFF
TRBV7-9	-	-	TRBJ2-7	TGTGCCAGCAGCTTAGCCCAACAGATCTCCTACGAGCAGTACTTC	CASSLAQQISYEQYF
TRBV6-5	-	TRBD2	TRBJ2-7	TGTGCCAGCAGTTCTCCAAGCGGGAGCTCCTACGAGCAGTACTTC	CASSSPSGSSYEQYF
TRBV7-8	-	TRBD1	TRBJ1-6	TGTGCCAGCAGCTCCCGACAGGGACAGGGGGGGGGTTCACCCCTCCACTTT	CASSSRQGQGGGSPLHF
TRBV19	-	TRBD1	TRBJ2-5	TGTGCCAGTAGTGCCGGGGACAGGGGAGAAGAGACCCAGTACTTC	CASSAGDRGEETQYF
TRBV24-1	-	-	TRBJ2-1	TGTGCCACCAGTGAATCGACGGGAACCTACAATGAGCAGTTCTTC	CATSESTGTYNEQFF
TRBV12-5	once	TRBD2	TRBJ2-1	TGTGCTAGTGGTCCCGGGGGGGGCTCCTACAATGAGCAGTTCTTC	CASGPGGGSYNEQFF
TRBV5-1	-	TRBD1	TRBJ2-1	TGCGCCAGCAGCCCCGACAGGGGGCGCGATGAGCAGTTCTTC	CASSPDRGRDEQFF
TRBV12-3/TRBV12-4	-	TRBD1	TRBJ1-2	TGTGCCAGCAGTCCTCAGGGGGCTGGTTACACCTTC	CASSPQGAGYTF
TRBV6-5	-	TRBD1	TRBJ1-2	TGTGCCAGCAGAGAGACAGGGAACTTGGAATATGGCTACACCTTC	CASRETGNLEYGYTF
TRBV20-1	-	TRBD2	TRBJ2-1	TGCAGTGCTAGTAGACAGACTAGCGGATACAATGAGCAGTTCTTC	CSASRQTSGYNEQFF
TRBV11-1	-	-	TRBJ2-7	TGTGCCAGCAGCTCAGGGCAGCTCTACGAGCAGTACTTC	CASSSGQLYEQYF
TRBV21-1	-	-	TRBJ1-1	-	CASSKMRGVGQGATEAFF
TRBV13	-	-	TRBJ2-7	TGTGCCAGCAGCTTAAGTGTTGCGGGGTCTAGAACCTACGAGCAGTACTTC	CASSLSVAGSRTYEQYF
TRBV9	-	TRBD1	TRBJ2-7	TGTGCCAGCAGCGCCGGGACAGGGGGCGTCTACGAGCAGTACTTC	CASSAGTGGVYEQYF